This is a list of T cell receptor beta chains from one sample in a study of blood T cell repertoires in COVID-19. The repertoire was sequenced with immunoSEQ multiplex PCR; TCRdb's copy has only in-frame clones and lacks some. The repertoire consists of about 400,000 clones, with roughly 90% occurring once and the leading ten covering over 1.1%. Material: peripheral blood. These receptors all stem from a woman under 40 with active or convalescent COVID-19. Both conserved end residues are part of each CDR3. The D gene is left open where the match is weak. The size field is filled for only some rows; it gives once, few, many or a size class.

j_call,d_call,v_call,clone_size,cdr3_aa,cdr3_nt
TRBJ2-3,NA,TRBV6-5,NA,CASRAGPGTDTQYF,TGTGCCAGCAGGGCCGGGCCAGGGACAGATACGCAGTATTTT
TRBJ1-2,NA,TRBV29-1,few,CSVKDRTDNYGYTF,TGCAGCGTTAAAGACCGGACTGATAACTATGGCTACACCTTC
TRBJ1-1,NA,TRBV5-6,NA,CASSLVRAPNTEAFF,TGTGCCAGCAGCTTGGTGAGGGCGCCGAACACTGAAGCTTTCTTT
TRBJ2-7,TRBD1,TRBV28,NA,CASLGTGGDEQYF,TGTGCCAGCTTGGGGACAGGGGGAGACGAGCAGTACTTC
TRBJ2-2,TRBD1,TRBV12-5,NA,CASGQGQGNAGELFF,TGTGCTAGTGGTCAAGGACAGGGAAACGCCGGGGAGCTGTTTTTT
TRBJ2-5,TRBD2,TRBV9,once,CASSANSGGAPETQYF,TGTGCCAGCAGCGCCAATAGCGGGGGGGCCCCGGAGACCCAGTACTTC
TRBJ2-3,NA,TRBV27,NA,CASSFDRTDTQYF,TGTGCCAGCAGTTTTGACAGGACAGATACGCAGTATTTT
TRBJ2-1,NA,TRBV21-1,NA,CASSKGGIKENNEQFF,TGTGCCAGCAGCAAAGGAGGGATCAAAGAGAACAATGAGCAGTTCTTC
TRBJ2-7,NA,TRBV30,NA,CAWSSVFSYEQYF,TGTGCCTGGAGTAGCGTCTTCTCCTACGAGCAGTACTTC
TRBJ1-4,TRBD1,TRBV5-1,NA,CASSLSQGNEKLFF,TGCGCCAGCAGCTTGTCACAGGGGAATGAAAAACTGTTTTTT
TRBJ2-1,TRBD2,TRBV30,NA,CAWSVNPFLAGRNEQFF,TGTGCCTGGAGTGTAAACCCGTTTCTAGCGGGAAGGAATGAGCAGTTCTTC
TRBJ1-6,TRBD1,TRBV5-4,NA,CASNTDRVSPLHF,TGTGCCAGCAACACCGACAGGGTATCACCCCTCCACTTT
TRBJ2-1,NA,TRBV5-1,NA,CASSLASGPGTSSYNEQFF,TGCGCCAGCAGCTTGGCTTCGGGACCCGGGACAAGCTCCTACAATGAGCAGTTCTTC
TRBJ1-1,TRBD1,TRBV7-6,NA,CASSASQGMNTEAFF,TGTGCCAGCAGCGCATCACAGGGGATGAACACTGAAGCTTTCTTT
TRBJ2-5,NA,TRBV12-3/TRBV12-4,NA,CASSSYRETQYF,TGTGCCAGCAGCTCCTACCGGGAGACCCAGTACTTC
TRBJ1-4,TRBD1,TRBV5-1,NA,CASSSGTGEGKLFF,TGCGCCAGCAGCTCCGGGACAGGGGAGGGAAAACTGTTTTTT
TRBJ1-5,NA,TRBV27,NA,CASSLSSDYQPQHF,TGTGCCAGCAGTTTATCATCCGACTATCAGCCCCAGCATTTT
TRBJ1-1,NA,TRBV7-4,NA,CASSPDREGQRGGEAFF,TGTGCCAGCAGCCCTGACCGTGAGGGCCAGCGAGGCGGTGAAGCTTTCTTT
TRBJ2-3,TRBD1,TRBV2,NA,CASSLQGASSTDTQYF,TGTGCCAGCAGCCTACAGGGGGCATCTAGCACAGATACGCAGTATTTT
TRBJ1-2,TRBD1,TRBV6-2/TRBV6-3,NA,CASSYSGTGASYTF,TGTGCCAGCAGTTACTCCGGGACAGGTGCATCCTACACCTTC
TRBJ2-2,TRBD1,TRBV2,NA,CASNLDRGVYTGELFF,TGTGCCAGCAATCTGGACAGGGGAGTCTACACCGGGGAGCTGTTTTTT
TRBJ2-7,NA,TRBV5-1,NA,CASSLGARNSYEQYF,TGCGCCAGCAGCTTGGGTGCGCGGAACTCCTACGAGCAGTACTTC
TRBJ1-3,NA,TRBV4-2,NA,CASSQVPSSGNTIYF,TGTGCCAGCAGCCAAGTCCCTAGCTCTGGAAACACCATATATTTT
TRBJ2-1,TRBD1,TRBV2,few,CATQSPPGQGAYEQFF,TGTGCCACCCAGTCCCCACCGGGACAGGGGGCATATGAGCAGTTCTTC
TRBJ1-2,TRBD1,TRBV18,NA,CASSPTQGADYGYTF,TGTGCCAGCTCACCAACACAGGGGGCGGACTATGGCTACACCTTC